This T cell receptor beta chain was identified in a study of CD8 T cells in ankylosing spondylitis. This clonotype was counted only a few times. With 5 bases removed from V and 1 base from J, the gap between germline ends came to 11 bases. Germline CDR1 and CDR2: DFQATT and SNEGSKA (reference sequence). The CDR3 sequence is 13 residues long. Each CDR3 protein is one row after TCRdb ran MiXCR on the 5' RACE reads. Of 250,000 or so distinct CDR3 sequences in the sample, 20% to 30% were seen once. Sample: blood, either unsorted or a sorted T cell fraction (not recorded which). The clonotype originates from a male donor with ankylosing spondylitis or in good health (not recorded which). V gene TRBV20-1 combines with J gene TRBJ2-5; D unresolved. The CDR3 DNA is TGCAGTGCTGGGCCAGGCCTCCAAGAGACCCAGTACTTC. Encoded protein: CSAGPGLQETQYF.